This TCR beta chain was found in a study of blood T cell repertoires in COVID-19. Assay used: immunoSEQ multiplex PCR; TCRdb lists only in-frame clones, some missing. The sample records approximately 44,000 clones, roughly 89% being singletons. CDR1 and CDR2 (germline): SGHNT, YENEEA. V lost 2 bases and J lost 7, with 15 bases in between. This CDR3 contains 15 residues. Sequencing input: peripheral blood. The receptor's source is a woman older than 75 with acute or convalescent COVID-19. The J gene is TRBJ2-1, the V gene TRBV11-3; D gene uncertain. The CDR3 region is CASSLSPEQWNEQFF. Here the CDR3 DNA reads TGTGCCAGCAGCTTAAGTCCGGAGCAGTGGAATGAGCAGTTCTTC.